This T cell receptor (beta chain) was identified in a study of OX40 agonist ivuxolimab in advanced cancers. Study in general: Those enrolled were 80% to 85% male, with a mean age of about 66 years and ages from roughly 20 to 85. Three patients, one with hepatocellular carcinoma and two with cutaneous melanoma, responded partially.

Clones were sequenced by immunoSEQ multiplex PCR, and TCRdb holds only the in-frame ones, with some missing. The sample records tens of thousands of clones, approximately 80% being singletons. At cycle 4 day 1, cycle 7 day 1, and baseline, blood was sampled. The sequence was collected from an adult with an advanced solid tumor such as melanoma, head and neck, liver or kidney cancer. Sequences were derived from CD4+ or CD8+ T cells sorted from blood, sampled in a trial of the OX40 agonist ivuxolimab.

Written as DNA, the CDR3 is TGTGCCAGCAGCGACCCCCAGGGGGCCCTCGATGAGCAGTTCTTC. This encodes CASSDPQGALDEQFF. This chain joins TRBV6-6 and TRBJ2-1, with 8 bases lining up with TRBD1. CDR1 is MNHNY, CDR2 SVGAGI, per germline (reference sequence). J lost 8 bases, V lost 6 bases, and 12 bases had no gene match. The CDR3 covers 15 residues.